This T cell receptor (beta chain) was captured by sequencing in a study of blood T cell repertoires in COVID-19. Authors' data handling: The authors estimated nucleated cell counts from reference gene primer amplification. Assay: immunoSEQ multiplex PCR; the TCRdb copy retains only in-frame clones and omits some. The DNA was the basis for D and trimming; V, J and clone size are from that table. This sample yields 40,000 to 50,000 clones, of which about nine tenths are seen a single time; 2.1% belongs to the top ten. Trimming left V 2 bases short and J 7 bases short, with 12 bases between. This CDR3 has 13 residues. CDR1 and CDR2 from the germline V gene are MNHEY and SVGAGI.

The clonotype originates from an elderly woman with COVID-19, enrolled during active disease. The chain joins TRBV6-5 to TRBJ2-7, with D perhaps matching TRBD1 (7 bases). The sample consisted of peripheral blood. CDR3 amino acids: CASSYTTGREQYF. Written as DNA, the CDR3 is TGTGCCAGCAGTTACACGACAGGGAGGGAGCAGTACTTC.